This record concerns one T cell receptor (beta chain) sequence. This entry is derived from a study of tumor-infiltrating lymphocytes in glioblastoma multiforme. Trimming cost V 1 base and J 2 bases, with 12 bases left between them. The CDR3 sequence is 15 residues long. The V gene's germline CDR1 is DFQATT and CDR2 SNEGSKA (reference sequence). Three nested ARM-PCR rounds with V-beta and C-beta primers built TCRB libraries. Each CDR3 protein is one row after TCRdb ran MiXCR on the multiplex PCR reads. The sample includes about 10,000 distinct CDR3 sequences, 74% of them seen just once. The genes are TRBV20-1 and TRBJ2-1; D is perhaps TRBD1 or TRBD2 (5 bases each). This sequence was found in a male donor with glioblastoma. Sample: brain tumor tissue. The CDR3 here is CSARAGWDPYNEQFF. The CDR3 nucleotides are TGCAGTGCTAGAGCGGGGTGGGACCCCTACAATGAGCAGTTCTTC.